The sample holds one count of the clone carrying this T cell receptor (beta chain). Its antigen is as yet unknown. The entry originates in a study of type 1 regulatory T cells. On the study more broadly: T-allo10 is an in vitro-generated, Tr1-enriched CD4 T cell product specific for alloantigen.

Trimming pared 3 bases from V and 7 bases from J, leaving 9 bases between. The CDR3 extends over 12 amino acids. Study-level results: Type 1 regulatory T cells had a more restricted TCR repertoire than non-type 1 regulatory T cells.

From the reads, TCRdb called clonotypes with MiXCR, one entry per CDR3 protein. The sample includes about 62,000 distinct CDR3 sequences, 62% seen only once; the top ten take 1.5% to 2%. This TCR was sampled from a human donor in good health. The rearrangement uses TRBV12-3 or TRBV12-4 and TRBJ2-5; D gene uncertain. Sequences were obtained from cultured non-Tr1 T cells, either the whole culture or a sorted T cell fraction (not recorded which). This CDR3 reads CASSFSRSTQYF. The CDR3 coding sequence is TGTGCCAGCAGTTTCTCCCGGTCGACCCAGTACTTC.